The rows below give T cell receptor beta chains drawn from one sample of a study of cytomegalovirus exposure and HLA in healthy donors. Generated by immunoSEQ multiplex PCR, the TCRdb table keeps only in-frame clones and is missing some. The sample gives about 70,000 clones, about 74% of which show up once; over 9.5% is in the top ten. The source material was PBMCs. Every receptor here comes from a human donor in good health. Each CDR3 is given with its conserved first and last residue. A D gene is named only where the DNA matches it firmly. Rows may omit the clone size; those that give it use once, few, many or a size class.

D gene	V gene	clone size	J gene	CDR3 protein	CDR3 DNA
-	TRBV6-4	-	TRBJ2-3	CASSEGGGTDTQYF	TGTGCCAGCAGTGAAGGGGGTGGCACAGATACGCAGTATTTT
-	TRBV7-2	-	TRBJ2-7	CASSFYYEQYF	TGTGCCAGCAGCTTTTACTACGAGCAGTACTTC
TRBD1	TRBV9	-	TRBJ1-1	CASSLSPTGGTEAFF	TGTGCCAGCAGCCTCTCCCCGACAGGGGGCACTGAAGCTTTCTTT
-	TRBV27	-	TRBJ1-2	CASSWGGSNNYGYTF	TGTGCCAGCAGTTGGGGCGGGAGTAACAACTATGGCTACACCTTC
-	TRBV6-1	-	TRBJ2-1	CASSQRYNEQFF	TGTGCCAGCAGCCAGCGGTACAATGAGCAGTTCTTC
-	TRBV6-1	few	TRBJ2-1	CASSHDVGTYNEQFF	TGTGCCAGCAGTCACGATGTGGGGACTTACAATGAGCAGTTCTTC
TRBD2	TRBV7-9	-	TRBJ2-1	CASQLAAPSRTYNEQFF	TGTGCCAGTCAACTAGCGGCCCCATCCAGGACCTACAATGAGCAGTTCTTC
TRBD2	TRBV7-9	-	TRBJ2-1	CASTPRLAVASYNEQFF	TGTGCCAGCACTCCCAGACTAGCGGTCGCGTCCTACAATGAGCAGTTCTTC
-	TRBV7-9	-	TRBJ1-5	CASSPQGYNQPQHF	TGTGCCAGCAGCCCCCAGGGGTATAATCAGCCCCAGCATTTT
-	TRBV23-1	-	TRBJ2-7	CASSLRQPNSYEQYF	TGCGCCAGCAGTCTTCGACAGCCGAACTCCTACGAGCAGTACTTC
TRBD2	TRBV7-3	-	TRBJ2-2	CASSLGLSSGELFF	TGTGCCAGCAGCCTGGGACTATCGAGCGGGGAGCTGTTTTTT
-	TRBV7-9	-	TRBJ1-1	CASSYSLNTEAFF	TGTGCCAGCAGCTACAGCTTGAACACTGAAGCTTTCTTT
-	TRBV9	-	TRBJ2-5	CASSPGGGVQETQYF	TGTGCCAGCAGCCCCGGAGGAGGAGTACAAGAGACCCAGTACTTC
-	TRBV10-3	-	TRBJ1-4	CAIRGGGENEKLFF	TGTGCCATCAGAGGTGGGGGCGAAAACGAAAAACTGTTTTTT
-	TRBV30	-	TRBJ2-2	CAWSVTGSHGELFF	TGTGCCTGGAGTGTAACCGGTTCCCACGGGGAGCTGTTTTTT
-	TRBV18	-	TRBJ1-1	CASSPPNSVGANTEAFF	TGTGCCAGCTCACCACCGAATTCGGTAGGAGCGAACACTGAAGCTTTCTTT
-	TRBV19	-	TRBJ1-1	CASQGSWGSEAFF	TGTGCCAGCCAGGGGTCTTGGGGTTCTGAAGCTTTCTTT
TRBD2	TRBV5-1	few	TRBJ2-3	CASSPAGISDTQYF	TGCGCCAGCAGCCCAGCGGGAATTTCAGATACGCAGTATTTT
-	TRBV5-5	-	TRBJ2-1	CASTSGPYNEQFF	TGTGCCAGCACCAGCGGCCCATACAATGAGCAGTTCTTC
-	TRBV5-6	few	TRBJ2-7	CASTSPGNERGQYF	TGTGCCAGCACCTCTCCCGGGAACGAACGAGGGCAGTACTTC
TRBD1	TRBV10-1	-	TRBJ1-3	CASKGTGRNTIYF	TGCGCCAGCAAAGGGACAGGGAGGAACACCATATATTTT
TRBD2	TRBV30	-	TRBJ2-3	CALLAETRTQYF	TGTGCCTTACTAGCGGAGACCCGTACGCAGTATTTT
-	TRBV5-1	once	TRBJ1-4	CASGQSTNEKLFF	TGCGCCAGCGGACAGTCAACTAATGAAAAACTGTTTTTT